One sample yielded the 12 T cell receptor beta chains listed below, sequenced in a study of human T cells and chemical hapten exposure. Time point indicated: patch test 3, about 24 weeks after DPC sensitization. Sample treatment: therapeutic diphenylcyclopropenone sensitization with weekly scalp DPC. TCRdb itself ran the RACE reads through MiXCR, one entry per CDR3 protein. This sample has roughly 200,000 distinct CDR3 sequences, with 20% to 25% found just once. The sample here was whole blood, taken in connection with sensitization to the hapten diphenylcyclopropenone (DPC). Source of these receptors: a woman aged 40 to 55 with alopecia areata. Some clones in this sample may be carry-over from other donors' samples.

This chain connects TRBV29-1 to TRBJ2-7; D not certain. Between the trimmed V and J ends, which lost 5 bases and 6 bases, there was a span of 14 bases. The CDR3 spans 12 residues. The germline gives CDR1 SQVTM, CDR2 ANQGSEA. CDR3 sequence: CSVLGSAFEQYF. The CDR3 DNA sequence: TGCAGCGTTCTTGGGTCAGCCTTCGAGCAGTACTTC.

This chain links TRBV5-1 with TRBJ2-1; possibly TRBD1 for D (5 bases). V was trimmed by 2 bases and J by 8 bases, leaving 17 bases between them. Germline V lookup: CDR1 SGHRS, CDR2 YFSETQ. CDR3 length: 15 residues. CDR3 region: CASSFPDSPRYEQFF. The DNA of the CDR3 is TGCGCCAGCAGCTTCCCTGACAGCCCCAGGTATGAGCAGTTCTTC.

In the case of this clonotype: A much larger clone differs by one base, so this may be a read error. The chain carries TRBV5-6 and TRBJ2-3; D is unclear. This CDR3 comprises 13 residues. V lost 4 bases and J 5 bases, leaving 11 bases between the germline ends. The germline V gene has CDR1 SGHDT and CDR2 YYEEEE. In nucleotides, the CDR3 is TGTGCCAGCAGCGGTCGGTCCATAGATACGCAGTATTTT. It encodes CASSGRSIDTQYF.

The chain is built from TRBV10-3 and TRBJ2-3; 14 bases agree with TRBD2. The CDR3 consists of 18 residues. Losses at the gene ends were 4 bases for V and 4 bases for J; bases not matched to a gene: 10. The V gene's germline CDR1 is ENHRY and CDR2 SYGVKD. The CDR3 region has the DNA TGTGCCATCAGTGGACACCTCGGGACTAGCGGGAGTGCAGATACGCAGTATTTT. It specifies CAISGHLGTSGSADTQYF.

V and J are TRBV5-1 and TRBJ1-6; D ambiguous. The CDR3 consists of 16 residues. V shed 4 bases and J shed 4 bases, with 15 bases lying between them. Germline CDR1 and CDR2: SGHRS and YFSETQ. The CDR3 DNA reads TGCGCCAGCAGCAGCCGTACAGACTCGTATAATTCACCCCTCCACTTT. It codes for CASSSRTDSYNSPLHF.

This clonotype was recorded a few times. This chain links TRBV6-2 or TRBV6-3 with TRBJ1-5, with D possibly being TRBD1 (5 bases). Germline CDR1 MNHEY, CDR2 SVGEGT. This CDR3 is 15 amino acids long. V was trimmed by 0 bases and J by 5 bases, leaving 11 bases between them. The CDR3 here is CASSYSVPGHQPQHF. As DNA, the CDR3 is TGTGCCAGCAGTTACTCAGTCCCGGGACATCAGCCCCAGCATTTT.

This clonotype came up many times. V is TRBV24-1 and J is TRBJ1-1; D call uncertain. Trimming left V 6 bases short and J 3 bases short, with 10 bases between. The CDR3 has 13 amino acids. Germline V gene data show CDR1 as KGHDR and CDR2 as SFDVKD. The CDR3 DNA reads as TGTGCCACCAGTTCCGGGAAATACACTGAAGCTTTCTTT. Encoded protein: CATSSGKYTEAFF.

This clonotype was picked up a small number of times. The chain is built from TRBV4-1 and TRBJ1-1, with a weak D call TRBD1 (5 bases). CDR1 is MGHRA, CDR2 YSYEKL, per germline. CDR3 length equals 14 residues. Trimming took 0 bases from V and 7 from J, leaving 12 bases between them. As DNA, the CDR3 is TGCGCCAGCAGCCAAGATGGCGCGCAGGGTGAAGCTTTCTTT. This gives the protein CASSQDGAQGEAFF.

The V call is TRBV7-9, the J call TRBJ1-6; possible D gene TRBD1, 6 bases. Trimming left V 5 bases short and J 8 bases short, with 13 bases between. The CDR3 is 14 amino acids. Germline CDR1 and CDR2: SEHNR and FQNEAQ (reference sequence). The CDR3 spells CASSPDSVYSPLHF. The DNA of the CDR3 is TGTGCCAGCAGCCCGGACAGCGTATATTCACCCCTCCACTTT. The full variable domain, in which reference TRBV7-9 and TRBJ1-6 provide the parts outside the CDR3, is DTGVSQNPRHKITKRGQNVTFRCDPISEHNRLYWYRQTLGQGPEFLTYFQNEAQLEKSRLLSDRFSAERPKGSFSTLEIQRTEQGDSAMYLCASSPDSVYSPLHFGNGTRLTVT.

This chain connects TRBV5-4 to TRBJ2-2; D might be TRBD2 (6 bases). Germline lookup yields CDR1 SGHNT and CDR2 YYREEE (reference sequence). This CDR3 spans 13 amino acids. Trimming took 4 bases from V and 9 from J, leaving 13 bases between them. CDR3 in amino acids: CASSPAGRRELFF. CDR3 sequence (DNA): TGTGCCAGCAGCCCCGCGGGGAGACGGGAGCTGTTTTTT.

V usage is TRBV28 and J usage is TRBJ2-7; D is unresolved. Germline V gene lookup returns CDR1 MDHEN and CDR2 SYDVKM. The V end was cut by 3 bases, the J end by 0 bases, with 9 bases between. The length of the CDR3 is 14 residues. CDR3 sequence (DNA): TGTGCCAGCAGTTTGAGGCGGAGCTCCTACGAGCAGTACTTC. It yields the protein CASSLRRSSYEQYF. Variable domain in full (rest from reference TRBV28 and TRBJ2-7): DVKVTQSSRYLVKRTGEKVFLECVQDMDHENMFWYRQDPGLGLRLIYFSYDVKMKEKGDIPEGYSVSREKKERFSLILESASTNQTSMYLCASSLRRSSYEQYFGPGTRLTVT.

The chain uses TRBV29-1 and TRBJ2-1; a weak D match, TRBD2 (5 bases). The length of the CDR3 is 14 residues. V dropped 4 bases and J dropped 5 bases, with 15 bases sitting between them. The germline V gene has CDR1 SQVTM and CDR2 ANQGSEA. CDR3 nucleotide sequence: TGCAGCGTTGGAGTACTGGCAGCGGACAATGAGCAGTTCTTC. Translated: CSVGVLAADNEQFF.